This TCR beta chain was obtained from a study of cytomegalovirus exposure and HLA in healthy donors. In the PCR, 60 Vbeta and 13 Jbeta primers were used. Profiling relied on immunoSEQ multiplex PCR, and the TCRdb table lists in-frame clones only, not all of them. Of approximately 150,000 clones in the sample, 60% to 80% were seen once. General study results and limits: In presence/absence analyses, roughly uniform sequencing depth across donors was assumed.

The germline V gene has CDR1 SEHNR and CDR2 FQNEAQ (reference sequence). V was clipped by 4 bases and J by 2 bases; unmatched bases: 7. The CDR3 extends over 17 amino acids. This clone has only one observation. The antigen is undetermined. Sequencing input: PBMCs. The chain carries TRBV7-9 and TRBJ2-1, with TRBD2 matching 11 bases. This clonotype was obtained from a woman in her thirties or forties in good health and CMV-seropositive. CDR3 amino acids: CASSSGLAGLAYNEQFF. The CDR3 region has the DNA TGTGCCAGCAGCTCAGGACTAGCGGGTTTAGCCTACAATGAGCAGTTCTTC.